This TCR beta chain is from a study of cytomegalovirus exposure and HLA in healthy donors. The study ran its PCR with 60 Vbeta and 13 Jbeta primers. Sequencing used immunoSEQ multiplex PCR; TCRdb keeps in-frame clones, though not all of them. The sample holds 150,000 to 200,000 clones; around three quarters are singletons and the top ten take about 1.9%. The J segment lost 1 base and the V segment lost 3 bases, leaving 12 bases of the junction unmatched. Germline lookup yields CDR1 SGDLS and CDR2 YYNGEE. CDR3 length equals 18 residues. A remark on this clone: Its cognate antigen is unknown.

Study observations and caveats: Because they were indistinguishable, some V segments, including TRBV6-2 and TRBV6-3, were excluded. In a later analysis, a missense DCLRE1C variant was linked to TCR beta V- and J-gene trimming.

The chain has TRBV9 and TRBJ2-1; TRBD2 matches at 8 bases. The sample taken for sequencing was PBMCs. The clonotype originates from a woman under 40 in good health and CMV-seropositive. The CDR3 bases are TGTGCCAGCAGCGGTGACCAGGGTTTAGCGGGATCCTACAATGAGCAGTTCTTC. Its protein product is CASSGDQGLAGSYNEQFF. Complete variable domain (other parts from reference TRBV9 and TRBJ2-1): DSGVTQTPKHLITATGQRVTLRCSPRSGDLSVYWYQQSLDQGLQFLIQYYNGEERAKGNILERFSAQQFPDLHSELNLSSLELGDSALYFCASSGDQGLAGSYNEQFFGPGTRLTVL.